These T cell receptor beta chains were read from a single sample in a study of T-cell reconstitution after alpha-beta-depleted transplantation in children. TCRdb passed the PCR reads through MiXCR, listing each CDR3 protein once. The table has under 750,000 distinct CDR3 sequences, more than 20% seen once. The specimen was PBMCs, mostly from graft donor cells, collected 360 days after TCRalphabeta/CD19-depleted stem cell transplant. Receptors originate from a boy younger than two who had a stem cell transplant for acute myeloid leukemia, so the T cells may come from the graft donor. Both conserved end residues are part of each CDR3. Each record gives: J gene, V gene, clone size, D gene, CDR3 protein, CDR3 DNA. A D gene is named only where the DNA matches it firmly. The size entry is marked missing in some rows and otherwise reads once, few, many or a size class.

TRBJ2-1,TRBV6-5,few,TRBD1,CASSSSARGLYNEQFF,TGTGCCAGCAGTTCGTCGGCCAGGGGGCTCTACAATGAGCAGTTCTTC
TRBJ1-1,TRBV25-1,few,NA,CASSGEIQGSFF,TGTGCCAGCAGTGGGGAGATACAGGGTTCTTTCTTT
TRBJ1-2,TRBV20-1,NA,TRBD1,CSARGQGADGYTF,TGCAGTGCTAGGGGACAGGGGGCGGATGGCTACACCTTC
TRBJ1-1,TRBV20-1,many,NA,CSALDSPITEAFF,TGCAGTGCTCTCGACAGTCCGATCACTGAAGCTTTCTTT
TRBJ1-2,TRBV13,few,TRBD1,CASSLGALLQGFYGYTF,TGTGCCAGCAGCTTAGGAGCCCTCCTACAGGGGTTCTATGGCTACACCTTC
TRBJ2-1,TRBV2,few,TRBD2,CATLTSGGTKVWNEQFF,TGTGCCACCTTGACTAGCGGGGGGACTAAGGTATGGAATGAGCAGTTCTTC
TRBJ2-3,TRBV12-3/TRBV12-4,NA,TRBD1,CASSRQGVLDTQYF,TGTGCCAGCAGTCGCCAGGGGGTGTTAGATACGCAGTATTTT
TRBJ2-3,TRBV20-1,NA,NA,CSATGGATDTQYF,TGCAGTGCTACCGGGGGAGCCACAGATACGCAGTATTTT
TRBJ2-3,TRBV18,NA,TRBD2,CASSAGLAGSEDTQYF,TGTGCCAGCTCAGCGGGACTAGCGGGTTCAGAAGATACGCAGTATTTT
TRBJ2-3,TRBV7-9,NA,NA,CASSLVGAQYF,TGTGCCAGCAGCTTAGTAGGTGCGCAGTATTTT
TRBJ2-3,TRBV4-3,many,NA,CASSQRRDPFPLADTQYF,TGCGCCAGCAGCCAGCGCCGGGACCCTTTTCCCCTGGCGGATACGCAGTATTTT
TRBJ2-7,TRBV5-8,NA,NA,CASSYTGISYEQYF,TGTGCCAGCAGCTACACTGGCATCTCCTACGAGCAGTACTTC
TRBJ2-3,TRBV5-1,many,NA,CASSVRPPTPSTDTQYF,TGCGCCAGCAGCGTGCGCCCACCGACTCCTAGCACAGATACGCAGTATTTT
TRBJ2-3,TRBV12-3/TRBV12-4,NA,TRBD2,CASSPGLAGGPGTDTQYF,TGTGCCAGCAGTCCCGGTTTAGCGGGGGGGCCCGGCACAGATACGCAGTATTTT
TRBJ2-1,TRBV6-6,many,NA,CASRTGGVNEQFF,TGTGCCAGCAGAACGGGGGGCGTCAATGAGCAGTTCTTC
TRBJ2-3,TRBV20-1,many,TRBD1,CSARGQVLDTQYF,TGCAGTGCTAGGGGACAGGTCCTGGATACGCAGTATTTT
TRBJ2-5,TRBV29-1,few,NA,CSVDGLKKAARTGREETQYF,TGCAGCGTTGATGGCCTGAAGAAAGCCGCCAGGACAGGGAGGGAAGAGACCCAGTACTTC
TRBJ2-5,TRBV2,few,NA,CASRIWIQETQYF,TGTGCCAGCAGAATCTGGATACAAGAGACCCAGTACTTC
TRBJ2-1,TRBV10-3,NA,NA,CAISDDTLPGNEQFF,TGTGCCATCAGTGACGACACACTCCCGGGCAATGAGCAGTTCTTC
TRBJ2-7,TRBV27,few,TRBD1,CASSSPRGRSYEQYF,TGTGCCAGCAGTTCACCAAGGGGGCGCAGCTACGAGCAGTACTTC
TRBJ2-2,TRBV6-5,few,TRBD2,CASSYAGGRRAGELFF,TGTGCCAGCAGTTACGCGGGGGGGCGAAGGGCCGGGGAGCTGTTTTTT
TRBJ2-5,TRBV20-1,many,TRBD2,CSARDTREGWETQYF,TGCAGTGCTAGAGATACCCGGGAGGGATGGGAGACCCAGTACTTC
TRBJ2-5,TRBV2,many,NA,CASTTNGLIQETQYF,TGTGCCAGCACGACGAACGGGCTGATCCAAGAGACCCAGTACTTC
TRBJ1-3,TRBV29-1,few,NA,CSVENPAGDNGNTIYF,TGCAGCGTTGAGAATCCCGCAGGGGACAATGGAAACACCATATATTTT
TRBJ1-2,TRBV20-1,few,NA,CSAGGVTLRGYTF,TGCAGTGCAGGCGGGGTGACCTTGAGGGGCTACACCTTC
TRBJ2-5,TRBV28,many,TRBD1,CASSLSPTGGQETQYF,TGTGCCAGCAGTTTATCACCGACAGGGGGCCAAGAGACCCAGTACTTC
TRBJ1-2,TRBV6-5,many,TRBD1,CASSYDRVNYGYTF,TGTGCCAGCAGTTACGACAGGGTTAACTATGGCTACACCTTC
TRBJ1-2,TRBV7-9,few,NA,CASSLEHRADGYTF,TGTGCCAGCAGCTTAGAGCACAGGGCGGATGGCTACACCTTC
TRBJ2-3,TRBV5-1,NA,NA,CASSLDRQEGTDTQYF,TGCGCCAGCAGCTTGGATAGGCAGGAGGGCACAGATACGCAGTATTTT
TRBJ2-7,TRBV29-1,many,NA,CSVVRRNQLLYSYEQYF,TGCAGCGTTGTCAGACGGAACCAACTTCTGTACTCCTACGAGCAGTACTTC
TRBJ2-3,TRBV20-1,many,NA,CSAGGLAASTDTQYF,TGCAGTGCTGGGGGGCTAGCGGCTAGCACAGATACGCAGTATTTT
TRBJ1-1,TRBV29-1,many,TRBD1,CSGQQGVTTEAFF,TGCAGCGGACAACAGGGGGTGACCACTGAAGCTTTCTTT
TRBJ2-1,TRBV5-1,many,NA,CASTLWDPAPYNEQFF,TGCGCCAGCACCTTGTGGGACCCCGCCCCTTACAATGAGCAGTTCTTC
TRBJ2-1,TRBV11-2,few,NA,CASSPGESGLRENEQFF,TGTGCCAGCAGTCCCGGGGAGTCCGGCCTTCGGGAGAATGAGCAGTTCTTC
TRBJ1-4,TRBV4-3,NA,NA,CASSLDVAREGEKLFF,TGCGCCAGCAGCCTAGATGTTGCCAGGGAGGGGGAAAAACTGTTTTTT
TRBJ2-1,TRBV7-7,NA,TRBD2,CASSAGLAGHNEQFF,TGTGCCAGCAGCGCAGGACTAGCGGGGCACAATGAGCAGTTCTTC
TRBJ2-1,TRBV20-1,NA,NA,CSAPDRDAGGEQFF,TGCAGTGCCCCGGACAGGGACGCGGGAGGTGAGCAGTTCTTC
TRBJ2-7,TRBV20-1,many,TRBD1,CSAGTGTKDEQYF,TGCAGTGCCGGGACAGGGACGAAAGACGAGCAGTACTTC
TRBJ2-1,TRBV20-1,many,NA,CSARSGYEQFF,TGCAGTGCTAGAAGCGGATATGAGCAGTTCTTC
TRBJ2-1,TRBV5-6,NA,NA,CASSFGNGQFF,TGTGCCAGCAGCTTCGGCAATGGGCAGTTCTTC
TRBJ2-2,TRBV2,many,NA,CASSEALRGALKRGTGELFF,TGTGCCAGCAGTGAAGCGCTTCGGGGGGCCTTAAAACGTGGCACCGGGGAGCTGTTTTTT
TRBJ2-7,TRBV7-2,NA,NA,CASSLDSVAYEQYF,TGTGCCAGCAGCTTAGACTCGGTTGCCTACGAGCAGTACTTC
TRBJ2-3,TRBV20-1,NA,NA,CSARWAEAADTQYF,TGCAGTGCTAGGTGGGCTGAGGCGGCAGATACGCAGTATTTT
TRBJ1-4,TRBV20-1,many,NA,CSAPPVGLDEKLFF,TGCAGTGCTCCCCCCGTGGGCTTGGATGAAAAACTGTTTTTT
TRBJ2-7,TRBV10-3,few,TRBD1,CAISYDRAYEQYF,TGTGCCATCAGTTACGACAGGGCCTACGAGCAGTACTTC
TRBJ2-7,TRBV5-1,many,NA,CASSVERRGSYEQYF,TGCGCCAGCAGCGTGGAAAGGAGAGGGTCCTACGAGCAGTACTTC
TRBJ1-2,TRBV29-1,many,NA,CSAGRLDGYTF,TGCAGCGCGGGGAGATTGGATGGCTACACCTTC
TRBJ2-1,TRBV5-6,NA,NA,CASSLTWGGPGENEQFF,TGTGCCAGCAGCTTGACGTGGGGGGGGCCCGGCGAAAATGAGCAGTTCTTC
TRBJ2-2,TRBV4-1,NA,NA,CASSQDPRANTGELFF,TGCGCCAGCAGCCAAGATCCCAGGGCGAACACCGGGGAGCTGTTTTTT
TRBJ1-5,TRBV7-2,many,NA,CASSRTALNQPQHF,TGTGCCAGCAGCCGGACAGCCCTTAATCAGCCCCAGCATTTT
TRBJ2-2,TRBV7-9,NA,NA,CASKMTVDGGELFF,TGTGCCAGCAAAATGACCGTCGACGGCGGGGAGCTGTTTTTT
TRBJ2-3,TRBV30,NA,NA,CARRPNRDSATDTQYF,TGTGCCCGGAGACCGAATCGGGACTCGGCCACAGATACGCAGTATTTT
TRBJ2-3,TRBV19,few,TRBD2,CASSSRDYYTDTQYF,TGTGCCAGTAGTTCCCGGGACTACTACACAGATACGCAGTATTTT
TRBJ2-1,TRBV7-2,NA,TRBD2,CASSKNSGGVQFF,TGTGCCAGCAGCAAAAATAGCGGGGGGGTGCAGTTCTTC
TRBJ2-2,TRBV20-1,few,TRBD1,CSARDRRQGVLAGELFF,TGCAGTGCTAGAGATCGGAGGCAGGGGGTTTTGGCCGGGGAGCTGTTTTTT
TRBJ1-2,TRBV20-1,few,NA,CSVTELGYTF,TGCAGTGTCACTGAGCTTGGCTACACCTTC
TRBJ1-2,TRBV5-6,few,NA,CASSLTASYGYTF,TGTGCCAGCAGCTTGACCGCGTCCTATGGCTACACCTTC
TRBJ2-2,TRBV4-3,many,NA,CASSRTFGELFF,TGCGCCAGCAGTCGGACCTTCGGGGAGCTGTTTTTT